One T cell receptor (beta chain) is described in this entry. Its antigen remains unknown. Germline-derived CDR1 and CDR2 are SGHRS and YFSETQ. CDR3 length: 14 residues. The sample belongs to a study of T cells expressing NK-cell markers. Study as a whole: All TCR beta repertoires analysed originated from sorted CD3+CD56+NKG2C+, CD3+CD56+NKG2C- and CD3+CD56-NKG2C+ T cells. Eight donors were sequenced, seven testing HCMV-seropositive and one testing seronegative.

General study findings and limits: The same clonotypes also predominated in the CD3+CD56-NKG2C+ fraction of several donors.

For TCR beta, cDNA was produced by 5'RACE template switching with UMIs. After re-calling the 5' RACE reads, TCRdb lists one entry per CDR3 protein, DNA absent. This sample contains approximately 420,000 distinct CDR3 sequences. The gene calls are TRBV5-1 and TRBJ2-1; TCRdb's D call, TRBD2, is unchecked because there is no DNA. The sequencing input was blood T cells: a sorted CD56 or NKG2C T cell subset, CD4+ or CD8+ T cells, or bulk PBMC T cells (not recorded which). The clonotype originates from a woman in her 50s in good health. The CDR3 loop reads CASSLDGLPYEQFF.